This T cell receptor beta chain comes out of a study of blood T cell repertoires in COVID-19. On the study more broadly: Cohort 3 recovered donors had two negative PCRs, clearance, or symptom resolution. Sample material is recorded as cDNA or gDNA derived from T cells, B-cell-depleted T cells, or PBMCs.

CDR3 length: 19 amino acids. CDR1 and CDR2 from the germline V gene are SGHTA and FQGNSA. Trimming removed 5 bases from V and 2 bases from J; junction bases left unmatched: 19. Some clones are missing from TCRdb's copy, which holds only in-frame ones; the method was immunoSEQ multiplex PCR. The sample has over 200,000 clones; 86% are singletons. The clonotype originates from a woman aged 45-59 years in a cohort exposed to, infected with or recovered from COVID-19 (not recorded which). Material for sequencing was PBMCs or T cells enriched from blood (not recorded which). The genes are TRBV7-2 and TRBJ2-3; TRBD2 aligns across 7 bases. In DNA, the CDR3 is TGTGCCAGCAGCGCGGGGGTGGCAGGGCGGGTTGGTGACACAGATACGCAGTATTTT. Translating gives CASSAGVAGRVGDTDTQYF. Full variable domain (outside the CDR3, taken from reference TRBV7-2 and TRBJ2-3): GAGVSQSPSNKVTEKGKDVELRCDPISGHTALYWYRQSLGQGLEFLIYFQGNSAPDKSGLPSDRFSAERTGGSVSTLTIQRTQQEDSAVYLCASSAGVAGRVGDTDTQYFGPGTRLTVL.